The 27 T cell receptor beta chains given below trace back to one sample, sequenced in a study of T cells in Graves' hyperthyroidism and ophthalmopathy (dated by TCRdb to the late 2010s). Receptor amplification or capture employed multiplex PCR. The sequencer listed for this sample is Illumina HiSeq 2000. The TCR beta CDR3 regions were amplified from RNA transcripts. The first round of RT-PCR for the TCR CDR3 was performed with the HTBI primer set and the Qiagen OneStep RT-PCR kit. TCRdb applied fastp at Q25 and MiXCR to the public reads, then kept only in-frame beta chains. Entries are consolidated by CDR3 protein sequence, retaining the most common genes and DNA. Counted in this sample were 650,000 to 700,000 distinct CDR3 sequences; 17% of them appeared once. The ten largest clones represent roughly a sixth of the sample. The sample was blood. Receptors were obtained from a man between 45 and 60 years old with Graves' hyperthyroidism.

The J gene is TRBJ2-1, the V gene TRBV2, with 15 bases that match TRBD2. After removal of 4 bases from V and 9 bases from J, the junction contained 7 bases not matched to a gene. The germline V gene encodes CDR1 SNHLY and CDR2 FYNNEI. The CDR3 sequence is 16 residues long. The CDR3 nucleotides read TGTGCCAGCAGTGGGACTAGCGGGAGGGCTATGGGTGAGCAGTTCTTC. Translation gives CASSGTSGRAMGEQFF.

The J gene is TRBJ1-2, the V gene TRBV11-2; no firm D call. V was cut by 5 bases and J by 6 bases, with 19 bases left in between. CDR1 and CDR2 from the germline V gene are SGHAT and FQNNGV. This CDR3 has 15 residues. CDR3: CASSGLRRGENGYTF. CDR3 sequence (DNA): TGTGCCAGCAGCGGGCTAAGGCGTGGAGAGAATGGCTACACCTTC.

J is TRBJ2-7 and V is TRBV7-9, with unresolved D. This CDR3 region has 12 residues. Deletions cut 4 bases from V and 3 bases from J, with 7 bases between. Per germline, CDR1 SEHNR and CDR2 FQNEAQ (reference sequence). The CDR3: CASSSTHYEQYF. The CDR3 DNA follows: TGTGCCAGCAGCTCAACACACTACGAGCAGTACTTC. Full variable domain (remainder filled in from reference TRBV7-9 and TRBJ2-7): DTGVSQNPRHKITKRGQNVTFRCDPISEHNRLYWYRQTLGQGPEFLTYFQNEAQLEKSRLLSDRFSAERPKGSFSTLEIQRTEQGDSAMYLCASSSTHYEQYFGPGTRLTVT.

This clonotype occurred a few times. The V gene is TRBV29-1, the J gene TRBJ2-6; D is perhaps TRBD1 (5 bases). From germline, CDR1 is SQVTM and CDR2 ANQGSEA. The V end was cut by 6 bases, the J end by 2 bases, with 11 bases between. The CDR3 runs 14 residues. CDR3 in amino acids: CSVARDTGANVLTF. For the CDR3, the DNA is TGCAGCGTCGCCAGGGATACTGGGGCCAACGTCCTGACTTTC.

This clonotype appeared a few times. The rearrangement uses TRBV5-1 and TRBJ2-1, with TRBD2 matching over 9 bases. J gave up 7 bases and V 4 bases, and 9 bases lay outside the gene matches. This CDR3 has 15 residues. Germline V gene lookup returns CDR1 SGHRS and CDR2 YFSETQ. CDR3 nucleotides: TGCGCCAGCAGCCCCTTTAGCGGGAGCGGTAATGAGCAGTTCTTC. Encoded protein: CASSPFSGSGNEQFF. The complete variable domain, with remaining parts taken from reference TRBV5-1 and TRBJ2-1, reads KAGVTQTPRYLIKTRGQQVTLSCSPISGHRSVSWYQQTPGQGLQFLFEYFSETQRNKGNFPGRFSGRQFSNSRSEMNVSTLELGDSALYLCASSPFSGSGNEQFFGPGTRLTVL.

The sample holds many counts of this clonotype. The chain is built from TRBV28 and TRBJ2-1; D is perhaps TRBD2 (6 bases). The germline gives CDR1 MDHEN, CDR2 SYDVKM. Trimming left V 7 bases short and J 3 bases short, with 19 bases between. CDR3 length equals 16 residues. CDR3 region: CASTNDRGGGYNEQFF. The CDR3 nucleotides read TGTGCCAGCACCAATGATCGGGGAGGTGGCTACAATGAGCAGTTCTTC. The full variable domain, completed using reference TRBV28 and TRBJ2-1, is DVKVTQSSRYLVKRTGEKVFLECVQDMDHENMFWYRQDPGLGLRLIYFSYDVKMKEKGDIPEGYSVSREKKERFSLILESASTNQTSMYLCASTNDRGGGYNEQFFGPGTRLTVL.

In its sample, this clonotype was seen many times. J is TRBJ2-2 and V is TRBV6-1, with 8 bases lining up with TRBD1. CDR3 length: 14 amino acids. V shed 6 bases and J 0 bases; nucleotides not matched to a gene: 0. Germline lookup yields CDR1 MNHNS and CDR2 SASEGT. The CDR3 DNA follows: TGTGCCAGCAGGACAGGGGCGAACACCGGGGAGCTGTTTTTT. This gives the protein CASRTGANTGELFF.

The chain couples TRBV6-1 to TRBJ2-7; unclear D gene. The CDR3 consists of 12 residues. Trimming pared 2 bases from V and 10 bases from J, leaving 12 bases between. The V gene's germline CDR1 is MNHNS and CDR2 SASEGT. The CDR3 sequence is CASSEPLPEQYF. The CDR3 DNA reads TGTGCCAGCAGTGAACCATTGCCTGAACAGTACTTC.

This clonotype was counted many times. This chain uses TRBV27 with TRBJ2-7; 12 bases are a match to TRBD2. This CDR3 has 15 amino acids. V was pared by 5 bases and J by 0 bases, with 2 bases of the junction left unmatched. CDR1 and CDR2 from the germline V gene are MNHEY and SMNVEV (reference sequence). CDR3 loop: CASSTSGGSSYEQYF. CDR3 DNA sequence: TGTGCCAGCAGTACTAGCGGGGGGAGCTCCTACGAGCAGTACTTC.

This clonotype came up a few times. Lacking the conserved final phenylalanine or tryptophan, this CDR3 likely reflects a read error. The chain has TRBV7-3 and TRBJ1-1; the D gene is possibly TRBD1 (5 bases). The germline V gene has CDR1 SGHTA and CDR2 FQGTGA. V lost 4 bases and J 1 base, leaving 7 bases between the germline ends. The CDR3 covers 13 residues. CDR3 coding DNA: TGTGCCAGCAGCTACCAGGGGAACACTGAAGCTTTCCTT. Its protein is CASSYQGNTEAFL.

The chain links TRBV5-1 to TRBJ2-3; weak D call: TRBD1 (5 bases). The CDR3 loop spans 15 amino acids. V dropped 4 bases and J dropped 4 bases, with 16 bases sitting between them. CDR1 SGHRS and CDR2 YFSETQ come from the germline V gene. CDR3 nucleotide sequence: TGCGCCAGCAGCCTGATCATTTTAGGGGCAGATACGCAGTATTTT. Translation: CASSLIILGADTQYF.

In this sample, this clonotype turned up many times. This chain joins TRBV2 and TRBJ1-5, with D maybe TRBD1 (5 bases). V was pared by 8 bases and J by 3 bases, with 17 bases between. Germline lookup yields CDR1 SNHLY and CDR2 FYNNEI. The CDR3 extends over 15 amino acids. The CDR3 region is CASCRSGPINQPQHF. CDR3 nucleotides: TGTGCCAGCTGCCGCTCGGGGCCCATCAATCAGCCCCAGCATTTT.

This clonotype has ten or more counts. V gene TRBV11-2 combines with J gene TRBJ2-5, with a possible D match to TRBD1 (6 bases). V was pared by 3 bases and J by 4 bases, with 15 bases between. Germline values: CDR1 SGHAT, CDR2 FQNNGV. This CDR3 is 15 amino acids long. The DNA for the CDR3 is TGTGCCAGCAGCTTCGAACAGGGACGCCTAGAGACCCAGTACTTC. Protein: CASSFEQGRLETQYF.

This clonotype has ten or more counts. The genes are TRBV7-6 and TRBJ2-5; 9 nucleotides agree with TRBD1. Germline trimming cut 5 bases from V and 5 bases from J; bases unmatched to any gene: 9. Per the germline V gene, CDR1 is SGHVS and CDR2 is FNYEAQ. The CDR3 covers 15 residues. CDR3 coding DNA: TGTGCCAGCAGCCGTATACAGGGGGCAGGGGAGACCCAGTACTTC. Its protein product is CASSRIQGAGETQYF.

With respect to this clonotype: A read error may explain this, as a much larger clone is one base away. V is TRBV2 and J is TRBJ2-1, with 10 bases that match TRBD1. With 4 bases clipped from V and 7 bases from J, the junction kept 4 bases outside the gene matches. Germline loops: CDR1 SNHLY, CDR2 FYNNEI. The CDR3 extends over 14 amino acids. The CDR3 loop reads CASSGQGARNEQFF. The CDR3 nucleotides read TGTGCCAGCAGTGGACAGGGGGCTAGGAATGAGCAGTTCTTC. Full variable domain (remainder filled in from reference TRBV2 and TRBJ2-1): EPEVTQTPSHQVTQMGQEVILRCVPISNHLYFYWYRQILGQKVEFLVSFYNNEISEKSEIFDDQFSVERPDGSNFTLKIRSTKLEDSAMYFCASSGQGARNEQFFGPGTRLTVL.

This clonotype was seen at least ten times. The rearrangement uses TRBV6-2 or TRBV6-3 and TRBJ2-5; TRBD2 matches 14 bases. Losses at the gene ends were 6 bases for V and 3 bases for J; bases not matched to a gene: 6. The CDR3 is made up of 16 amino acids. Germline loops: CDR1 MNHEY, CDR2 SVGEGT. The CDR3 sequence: CASRRVTSGREETQYF. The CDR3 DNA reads TGTGCCAGCAGACGCGTGACTAGCGGGAGGGAAGAGACCCAGTACTTC.

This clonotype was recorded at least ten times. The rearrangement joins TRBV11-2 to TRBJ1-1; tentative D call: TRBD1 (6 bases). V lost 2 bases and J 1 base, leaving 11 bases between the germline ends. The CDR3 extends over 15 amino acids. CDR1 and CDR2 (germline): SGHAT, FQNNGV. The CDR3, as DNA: TGTGCCAGCAGCTTACAACAGGGCAGGAACACTGAAGCTTTCTTT. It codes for CASSLQQGRNTEAFF.

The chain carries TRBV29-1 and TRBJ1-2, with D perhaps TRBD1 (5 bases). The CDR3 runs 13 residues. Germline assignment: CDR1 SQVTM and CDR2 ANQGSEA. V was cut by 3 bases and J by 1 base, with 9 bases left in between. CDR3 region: CSVELGVNYGYTF. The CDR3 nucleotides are TGCAGCGTTGAGTTGGGGGTTAACTATGGCTACACCTTC.

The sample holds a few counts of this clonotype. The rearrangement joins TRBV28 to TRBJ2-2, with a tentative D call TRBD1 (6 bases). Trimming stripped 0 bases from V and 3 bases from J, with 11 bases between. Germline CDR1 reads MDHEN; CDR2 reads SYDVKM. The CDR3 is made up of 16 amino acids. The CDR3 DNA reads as TGTGCCAGCAGTTTATGGGGGGCGAAGGACACCGGGGAGCTGTTTTTT. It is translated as CASSLWGAKDTGELFF.

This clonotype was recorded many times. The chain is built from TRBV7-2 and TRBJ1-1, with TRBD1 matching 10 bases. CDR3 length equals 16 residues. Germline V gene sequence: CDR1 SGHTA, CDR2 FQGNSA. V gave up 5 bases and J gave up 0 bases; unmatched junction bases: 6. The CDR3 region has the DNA TGTGCCAGCAGCCCCTTAGGGACAGGGGTGAACACTGAAGCTTTCTTT. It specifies CASSPLGTGVNTEAFF.

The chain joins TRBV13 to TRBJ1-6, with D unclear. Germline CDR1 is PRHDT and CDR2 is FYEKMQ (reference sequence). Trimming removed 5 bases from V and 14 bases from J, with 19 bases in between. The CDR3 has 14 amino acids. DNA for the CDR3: TGTGCCAGCAGCCAGTTTCGACCCCTTGAATCCCTCCACTTT. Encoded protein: CASSQFRPLESLHF.

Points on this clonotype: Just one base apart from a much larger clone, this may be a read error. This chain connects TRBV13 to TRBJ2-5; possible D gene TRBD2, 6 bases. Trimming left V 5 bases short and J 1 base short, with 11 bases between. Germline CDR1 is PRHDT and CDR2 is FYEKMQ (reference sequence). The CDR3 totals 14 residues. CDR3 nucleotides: TGTGCCAGCAGCGGAGGGGACCCCCAAGAGACCCAGTACTTC. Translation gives CASSGGDPQETQYF. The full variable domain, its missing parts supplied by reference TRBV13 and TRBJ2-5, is AAGVIQSPRHLIKEKRETATLKCYPIPRHDTVYWYQQGPGQDPQFLISFYEKMQSDKGSIPDRFSAQQFSDYHSELNMSSLELGDSALYFCASSGGDPQETQYFGPGTRLLVL.

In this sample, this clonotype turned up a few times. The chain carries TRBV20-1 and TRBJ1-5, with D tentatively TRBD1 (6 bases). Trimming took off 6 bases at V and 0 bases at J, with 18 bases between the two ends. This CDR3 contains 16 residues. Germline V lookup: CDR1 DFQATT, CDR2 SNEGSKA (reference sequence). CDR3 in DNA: TGCAGTGCAACAACAGGGTTTGTGGATAGCAATCAGCCCCAGCATTTT. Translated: CSATTGFVDSNQPQHF.

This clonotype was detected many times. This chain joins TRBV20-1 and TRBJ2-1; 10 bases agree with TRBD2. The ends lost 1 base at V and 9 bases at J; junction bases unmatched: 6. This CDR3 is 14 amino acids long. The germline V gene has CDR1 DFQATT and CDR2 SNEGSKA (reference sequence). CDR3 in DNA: TGCAGTGCTAGAGCGCAGGGACTAGCGCGTGAGCAGTTCTTC. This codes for CSARAQGLAREQFF.

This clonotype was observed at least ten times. This CDR3 reads CASTSSGAESLETQYF. The CDR3 coding sequence is TGTGCCAGCACTTCTAGTGGAGCGGAATCGCTTGAGACCCAGTACTTC. J is TRBJ2-5 and V is TRBV28; tentatively, D is TRBD2 (5 bases). Per the germline V gene, CDR1 is MDHEN and CDR2 is SYDVKM. The V end lost 7 bases, the J end lost 5 bases, and 23 bases lay between the germline ends. The CDR3 has 16 residues. The whole variable domain, filled in from reference TRBV28 and TRBJ2-5, reads DVKVTQSSRYLVKRTGEKVFLECVQDMDHENMFWYRQDPGLGLRLIYFSYDVKMKEKGDIPEGYSVSREKKERFSLILESASTNQTSMYLCASTSSGAESLETQYFGPGTRLLVL.

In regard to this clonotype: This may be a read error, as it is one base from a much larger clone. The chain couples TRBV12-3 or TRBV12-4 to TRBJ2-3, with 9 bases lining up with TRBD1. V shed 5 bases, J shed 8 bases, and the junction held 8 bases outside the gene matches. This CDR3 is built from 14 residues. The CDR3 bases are TGTGCCAGCAGTGGGACAGGGAGGAGAGTTACGCAGTATTTT. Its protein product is CASSGTGRRVTQYF.

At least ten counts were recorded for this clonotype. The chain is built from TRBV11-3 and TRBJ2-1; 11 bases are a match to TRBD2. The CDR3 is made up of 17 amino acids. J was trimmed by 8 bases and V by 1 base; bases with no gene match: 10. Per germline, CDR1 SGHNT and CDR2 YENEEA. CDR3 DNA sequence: TGTGCCAGCAGCTTAGCCACCACTAGCGGGAGAGGCGATGAGCAGTTCTTC. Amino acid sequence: CASSLATTSGRGDEQFF.